This T cell receptor (beta chain) was sequenced in a study of T-cell reconstitution after alpha-beta-depleted transplantation in children. The study's findings and limits: Some patients owed their high day-60 TCRbeta diversity to surviving recipient T cells and thymic progenitors. Reportedly, roughly two months post-transplant, alpha-beta T cells arose from several hundred expanded graft clones. The main origin of T-cell counts and diversity one year after transplant was newly produced T cells.

In its sample, this clonotype was seen a few times. Its antigen is unidentified. The TCRbeta library incorporated unique molecular identifiers. One entry per CDR3 protein results from TCRdb running MiXCR on the PCR reads. Seen here are tens of thousands of distinct CDR3 sequences, around 50% observed once, and the top ten hold less than 45%. The starting material was peripheral blood, obtained before TCRalphabeta/CD19-depleted stem cell transplant. The clonotype originates from a boy in the first two years of life with SCID, due to receive a stem cell transplant.

As DNA, the CDR3 is TGTGCCAGCAGCCAAGGAACTACCGGCTACACCTTC. Translated: CASSQGTTGYTF. This chain joins TRBV4-2 and TRBJ1-2; D ambiguous. Trimming took 1 base from V and 8 from J, leaving 8 bases between them. Germline CDR1 reads LGHNA; CDR2 reads YNFKEQ. The CDR3 is made up of 12 amino acids.